Below, one T cell receptor (beta chain) is given with its context. Its antigen is undetermined. TCRdb's copy holds only in-frame clones and misses some; the assay was immunoSEQ multiplex PCR. The top ten clones hold around 1.4% of a sample with about a million clones, less than 85% of them seen once. The data were taken from a study of shared clonotypes between healthy human individuals. About the study: Per donor, three plates held CD4 naive cells, three held CD4 memory, two held CD8 naive and one held CD8 memory.

Study results and caveats: Generally, naive subsets came out with larger estimated richness than memory subsets. With several donors compared, about 5.2% of naive CD4 clonotypes were shared.

Specimen: memory CD4+ T cells sorted from blood. The subset was: CD45RA-negative fraction. The clonotype was recovered from a man between 18 and 29 years old in good health.

The CDR3 reads CASRPGQNTGELFF. The CDR3 DNA reads as TGTGCCAGCAGACCGGGACAAAACACCGGGGAGCTGTTTTTT. The chain has TRBV6-5 and TRBJ2-2; the D gene is possibly TRBD1 (6 bases). V was clipped by 6 bases and J by 2 bases, with 10 bases between them. Germline V CDR1 and CDR2: MNHEY, SVGAGI. The CDR3 has 14 amino acids.